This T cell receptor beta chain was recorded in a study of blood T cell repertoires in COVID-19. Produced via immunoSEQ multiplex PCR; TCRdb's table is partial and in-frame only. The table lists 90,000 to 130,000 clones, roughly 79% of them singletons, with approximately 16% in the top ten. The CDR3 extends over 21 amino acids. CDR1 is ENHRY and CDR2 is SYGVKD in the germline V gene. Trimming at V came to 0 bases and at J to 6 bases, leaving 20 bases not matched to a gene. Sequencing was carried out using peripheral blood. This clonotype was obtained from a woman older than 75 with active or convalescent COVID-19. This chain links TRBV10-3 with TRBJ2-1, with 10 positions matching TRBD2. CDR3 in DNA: TGTGCCATCAGTGAGTCGTTCTTTCTAGCGGGAGATTCTGTTCCCGGCAATGAGCAGTTCTTC. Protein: CAISESFFLAGDSVPGNEQFF.